This T cell receptor (beta chain) was captured in a study of human T cells and chemical hapten exposure. Stated time point: healthy volunteer bleed at 6 weeks. Extraction yielded total RNA from whole blood (unfractionated). Each CDR3 protein gets one entry after TCRdb re-called the RACE reads with MiXCR. This table has about 30,000 distinct CDR3 sequences, approximately 5.5% appearing once. V gave up 4 bases and J gave up 4 bases; unmatched junction bases: 7. This CDR3 has 15 amino acids. The V gene's germline CDR1 is SGHDN and CDR2 FVKESK. The chain joins TRBV14 to TRBJ1-2, with 9 nucleotides matching TRBD1. The TCR comes from a human donor in good health. Some clones in this sample may be carry-over from other donors' samples. Sequenced material: whole blood. CDR3 region: CASSPKWTGVYGYTF. In DNA form, the CDR3 reads TGTGCCAGCAGCCCAAAATGGACAGGGGTCTATGGCTACACCTTC.